Shown below are 8 T cell receptor beta chains from a single sample sequenced in a study of T cell repertoires in aging, cancer and after chemotherapy. Amplification of TCR beta used genomic DNA extracted from peripheral blood. Rearranged V-D-J TRB sequences were amplified with a mixed TRB-A/B primer pool. TCRdb independently ran MiXCR on the multiplex PCR reads; one entry per CDR3 protein. Of about 5,700 distinct CDR3 sequences listed, around 28% are singletons. Sequenced input: blood. The receptors were sampled from a human donor in good health.

J is TRBJ2-7 and V is TRBV15, with D unclear. The CDR3 length is 15 residues. CDR1 and CDR2 from the germline V gene are LNHNV and YYDKDF (reference sequence). V gave up 0 bases and J gave up 2 bases, with 11 bases separating them. CDR3 residues: CATSRDTIQTYEQYF. The DNA for the CDR3 is TGTGCCACCAGCAGAGATACGATCCAAACCTACGAGCAGTACTTC.

This chain connects TRBV7-9 to TRBJ2-3; tentative D call: TRBD2 (6 bases). Germline V gives CDR1 SEHNR, CDR2 FQNEAQ (reference sequence). This CDR3 spans 15 amino acids. V was trimmed by 5 bases and J by 1 base, leaving 13 bases between them. CDR3 sequence: CASSRGGRGTDTQYF. The CDR3 DNA follows: TGTGCCAGCAGCCGAGGAGGGCGAGGCACAGATACGCAGTATTTT.

The table lists this clonotype with a few counts. J is TRBJ2-1 and V is TRBV13; the D gene is possibly TRBD1 (5 bases). Looked up from germline, CDR1 is PRHDT and CDR2 is FYEKMQ (reference sequence). The CDR3 runs 13 residues. V lost 4 bases to trimming and J lost 9 bases, with 13 bases between them. CDR3 sequence (DNA): TGTGCCAGCAGCTCCCGGCAGGGCGGTGAGCAGTTCTTC. This gives the protein CASSSRQGGEQFF. Combining the CDR3 with reference TRBV13 and TRBJ2-1 gives the whole variable domain AAGVIQSPRHLIKEKRETATLKCYPIPRHDTVYWYQQGPGQDPQFLISFYEKMQSDKGSIPDRFSAQQFSDYHSELNMSSLELGDSALYFCASSSRQGGEQFFGPGTRLTVL.

In this sample, this clonotype turned up a few times. The chain uses TRBV19 and TRBJ1-5; maybe TRBD1 (5 bases). Trimming stripped 11 bases from V and 8 bases from J, with 19 bases between. The CDR3 runs 13 residues. Per the germline V gene, CDR1 is LNHDA and CDR2 is SQIVND (reference sequence). CDR3 sequence (DNA): TGTGCCGCGAGACAGACCCGCTTGGAGCCCCAGCATTTT. Encoded protein: CAARQTRLEPQHF.

This clonotype was detected once. One base away lies a much larger clone, so this may be a sequencing read error. Likely a read error: the CDR3 ends without its conserved phenylalanine or tryptophan. This chain uses TRBV29-1 with TRBJ1-1, with unresolved D. Germline V gene lookup returns CDR1 SQVTM and CDR2 ANQGSEA. V dropped 1 base and J dropped 4 bases, with 19 bases sitting between them. CDR3 length equals 16 residues. The CDR3 coding sequence is TGCAGCGTTGAAGGCCGAAGTCATGGCAGTTCCACTGAAGCTTTCCTT. This codes for CSVEGRSHGSSTEAFL.

This clonotype was picked up a small number of times. This sequence joins TRBV6-2 or TRBV6-3 and TRBJ2-1, with TRBD2 matching 7 bases. The CDR3 has 17 residues. With 0 bases clipped from V and 4 bases from J, the junction kept 9 bases outside the gene matches. CDR1 is MNHEY and CDR2 is SVGEGT in the germline V gene. The CDR3 is CASSYSPASGIYNEQFF. The DNA for the CDR3 is TGTGCCAGCAGTTACTCCCCGGCGAGCGGGATATACAATGAGCAGTTCTTC.

In this sample, this clonotype turned up once. Possible read error: a much larger clone is one base away. The chain is built from TRBV15 and TRBJ2-7, with 7 bases matching TRBD1. Germline CDR1 and CDR2: LNHNV and YYDKDF (reference sequence). This CDR3 contains 14 residues. CDR3 sequence reads: CATNREWDSYEQYF. The CDR3 nucleotides read TGTGCCACCAACAGAGAGTGGGACAGCTACGAGCAGTACTTC.

Within the sample, this clonotype is medium-sized (0.01 to 0.1%). The chain combines TRBV29-1 with TRBJ1-1; 8 bases agree with TRBD1. With V trimmed by 0 bases and J by 10 bases, 7 bases remained unmatched. The length of the CDR3 is 13 residues. The germline V gene encodes CDR1 SQVTM and CDR2 ANQGSEA. In DNA form, the CDR3 reads TGCAGCGTTGAAGACGGACAGGGTAGATCAGCTTTCTTT. It codes for CSVEDGQGRSAFF.